One and the same sample provided the 17 T cell receptor beta chains below, sequenced in a study of OX40 agonist ivuxolimab in advanced cancers. Generated by immunoSEQ multiplex PCR, the TCRdb table keeps only in-frame clones and is missing some. Altogether about 140,000 clones are present, less than 95% being singletons, with the ten largest covering 0.95% to 1.4%. The material sequenced was CD4+ or CD8+ T cells sorted from blood, taken in a trial of the OX40 agonist ivuxolimab. Receptors were obtained from an adult with an advanced solid tumor such as melanoma, head and neck, liver or kidney cancer.

This clone occurred once. V usage is TRBV27 and J usage is TRBJ2-5, with a tentative D call TRBD2 (5 bases). In germline, CDR1 is MNHEY, CDR2 SMNVEV (reference sequence). V was pared by 6 bases and J by 1 base, with 15 bases between. The CDR3 contains 15 residues. CDR3 in DNA: TGTGCCAGCAGCAGTCTGCGCGGGTCCCAAGAGACCCAGTACTTC. This translates into CASSSLRGSQETQYF.

This chain joins TRBV7-8 and TRBJ2-5; 12 bases map to TRBD1. The end of the DNA aligns better with TRBJ2-7, so the J call may be wrong. The CDR3 totals 18 residues. Germline CDR1 is SGHVS and CDR2 is FQNEAQ. CDR3 region: CASSSLAYIGTGGNEQYF. The CDR3 DNA sequence: TGTGCCAGCAGCTCTCTCGCTTATATCGGGACAGGGGGCAACGAGCAGTACTTC.

V usage is TRBV7-2 and J usage is TRBJ1-2; D ambiguous. Between the trimmed V and J ends, which lost 1 base and 4 bases, there was a span of 13 bases. This CDR3 has 15 amino acids. Per germline, CDR1 SGHTA and CDR2 FQGNSA. CDR3 sequence (DNA): TGTGCCAGCAGCTTAGGCGGGTCAGTAATCTATGGCTACACCTTC. Residues: CASSLGGSVIYGYTF.

This clone was counted once. The J gene is TRBJ2-5, the V gene TRBV7-2; D call uncertain. The J call is in doubt because the DNA end fits TRBJ2-7 better. The CDR3 is 13 amino acids. Germline V gene data show CDR1 as SGHTA and CDR2 as FQGNSA. CDR3 coding DNA: TGTGCCAGCAGCTTAATGAGACGGGTCGAGCAGTACTTC. This codes for CASSLMRRVEQYF.

This chain links TRBV12-5 with TRBJ2-5, with a weak D call TRBD1 (7 bases). The V end was cut by 1 base, the J end by 2 bases, with 20 bases between. This CDR3 spans 18 amino acids. Germline V gene sequence: CDR1 LGHNT, CDR2 FRNRAP. Written as DNA, the CDR3 is TGTGCTAGTGGTTTGGACAGTCGTTCAGGGGGGCCACAAGAGACCCAGTACTTC. Its protein is CASGLDSRSGGPQETQYF.

This clone was observed a handful of times. This sequence joins TRBV19 and TRBJ1-1; the D is unclear. The germline CDR1 and CDR2 sequences are LNHDA and SQIVND (reference sequence). The CDR3 is made up of 16 amino acids. Trimming pared 5 bases from V and 3 bases from J, leaving 19 bases between. The CDR3 DNA is TGTGCCAGTAGTCCCTTCCTTAGGACTGGGGACACTGAAGCTTTCTTT. As protein: CASSPFLRTGDTEAFF.

The chain combines TRBV29-1 with TRBJ1-2, with no clear D. CDR1 SQVTM and CDR2 ANQGSEA come from the germline V gene. V lost 5 bases to trimming and J lost 6 bases, with 10 bases between them. CDR3 size: 11 residues. The CDR3 here is CSVPGLNGYTF. DNA for the CDR3: TGCAGCGTTCCCGGACTCAATGGCTACACCTTC.

This clone appeared a few times. The J gene is TRBJ2-7, the V gene TRBV5-4; 12 bases are shared with TRBD2. The CDR3 loop spans 12 amino acids. Looked up from germline, CDR1 is SGHNT and CDR2 is YYREEE (reference sequence). V was pared by 10 bases and J by 4 bases, with 3 bases of the junction left unmatched. This chain's CDR3 is CAWTSGIYEQYF. The CDR3 bases are TGTGCCTGGACTAGCGGGATTTACGAGCAGTACTTC.

The V call is TRBV9, the J call TRBJ2-5, with a possible D match to TRBD2 (5 bases). In germline, CDR1 is SGDLS, CDR2 YYNGEE. Trimming left V 0 bases short and J 5 bases short, with 17 bases between. This CDR3 contains 16 residues. For the CDR3, the DNA is TGTGCCAGCAGCGTAGGAAATTCCGGACTTACCGAGACCCAGTACTTC. Its protein is CASSVGNSGLTETQYF.

The chain has TRBV11-2 and TRBJ1-2; 11 nucleotides align to TRBD1. The CDR3 has 15 amino acids. V lost 1 base and J lost 2; bases outside the gene matches: 0. Germline CDR1 reads SGHAT; CDR2 reads FQNNGV. CDR3: CASSLGTGGNYGYTF. CDR3 DNA sequence: TGTGCCAGCAGCTTAGGGACAGGGGGCAACTATGGCTACACCTTC.

The gene calls are TRBV9 and TRBJ2-5; possible D gene TRBD2, 7 bases. V was pared by 2 bases and J by 3 bases, with 14 bases between. This CDR3 is 15 amino acids long. CDR1 and CDR2 (germline): SGDLS, YYNGEE. CDR3: CASSVGGLAKETQYF. In DNA, the CDR3 is TGTGCCAGCAGCGTGGGGGGGCTAGCCAAAGAGACCCAGTACTTC.

This chain connects TRBV7-2 to TRBJ1-2; D uncertain. CDR1 is SGHTA, CDR2 FQGNSA, per germline. V was cut by 2 bases and J by 1 base, with 5 bases left in between. The CDR3 runs 13 residues. This CDR3 is CASSLSYNYGYTF. The CDR3 DNA follows: TGTGCCAGCAGCTTATCTTATAACTATGGCTACACCTTC.

This clone was seen only once. This chain links TRBV27 with TRBJ2-2, with D possibly being TRBD2 (6 bases). The germline gives CDR1 MNHEY, CDR2 SMNVEV (reference sequence). The ends were cut back, 10 bases at V and 5 bases at J, with 17 bases in the middle. This CDR3 has 14 residues. This CDR3 is CATKRDSVTGELFF. In nucleotides, the CDR3 is TGTGCCACCAAAAGGGACTCCGTGACCGGGGAGCTGTTTTTT.

This chain uses TRBV19 with TRBJ2-3, with D perhaps TRBD2 (6 bases). V lost 5 bases to trimming and J lost 5 bases, with 17 bases between them. CDR3 length: 15 residues. Germline assignment: CDR1 LNHDA and CDR2 SQIVND (reference sequence). CDR3 sequence reads: CASSVLAMGGDTQYF. The CDR3 DNA sequence: TGTGCCAGTAGTGTCTTAGCGATGGGGGGAGATACGCAGTATTTT.

Only one count was recorded for this clone. V usage is TRBV7-3 and J usage is TRBJ1-1; D not resolved. This CDR3 has 14 amino acids. The V gene's germline CDR1 is SGHTA and CDR2 FQGTGA. V lost 4 bases, J lost 1 base, and 10 bases lay in between. CDR3 amino acids: CASSSYGGNTEAFF. The DNA for the CDR3 is TGTGCCAGCAGCTCTTACGGTGGGAACACTGAAGCTTTCTTT.

The rearrangement uses TRBV25-1 and TRBJ2-1, with 7 bases aligning to TRBD2. V lost 10 bases and J lost 8; bases outside the gene matches: 5. The CDR3 loop spans 11 amino acids. Germline CDR1 is MGHDK and CDR2 is SYGVNS. As DNA, the CDR3 is TGTGCCACCCAGGGAGGGGATGAGCAGTTCTTC. This gives the protein CATQGGDEQFF.

The chain couples TRBV6-5 to TRBJ1-1, with D possibly being TRBD1 (5 bases). The germline gives CDR1 MNHEY, CDR2 SVGAGI. The V and J ends lost 6 bases and 12 bases respectively, with 20 bases between them. CDR3 length equals 13 residues. CDR3 sequence (DNA): TGTGCCAGCAGCGAATCGGGACTCCGAGAATCTTTCTTT. Translated: CASSESGLRESFF.